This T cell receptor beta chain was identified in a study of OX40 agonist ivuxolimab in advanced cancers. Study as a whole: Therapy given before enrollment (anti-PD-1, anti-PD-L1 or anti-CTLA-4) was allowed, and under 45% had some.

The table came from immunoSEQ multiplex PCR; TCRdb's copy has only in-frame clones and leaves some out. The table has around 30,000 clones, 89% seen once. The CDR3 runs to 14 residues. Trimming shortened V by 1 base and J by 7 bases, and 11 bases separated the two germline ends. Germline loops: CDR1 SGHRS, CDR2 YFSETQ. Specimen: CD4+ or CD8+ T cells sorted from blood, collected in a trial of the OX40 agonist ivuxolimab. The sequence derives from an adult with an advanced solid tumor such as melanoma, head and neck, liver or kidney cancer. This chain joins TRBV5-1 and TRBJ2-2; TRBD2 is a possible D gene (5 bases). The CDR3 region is CASSLPGNLGELFF. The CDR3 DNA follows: TGCGCCAGCAGCTTGCCGGGGAACCTCGGGGAGCTGTTTTTT. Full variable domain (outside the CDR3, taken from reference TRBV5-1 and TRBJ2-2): KAGVTQTPRYLIKTRGQQVTLSCSPISGHRSVSWYQQTPGQGLQFLFEYFSETQRNKGNFPGRFSGRQFSNSRSEMNVSTLELGDSALYLCASSLPGNLGELFFGEGSRLTVL.